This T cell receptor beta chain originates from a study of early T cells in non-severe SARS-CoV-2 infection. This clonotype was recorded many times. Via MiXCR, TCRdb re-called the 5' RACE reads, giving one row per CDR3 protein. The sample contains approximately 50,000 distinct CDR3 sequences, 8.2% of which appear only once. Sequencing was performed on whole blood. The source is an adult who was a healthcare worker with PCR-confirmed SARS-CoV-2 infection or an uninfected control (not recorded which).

The CDR3 is CASSLATGEGYGYTF. Written as DNA, the CDR3 is TGCGCCAGCAGCTTGGCCACAGGGGAAGGCTATGGCTACACCTTC. The chain is built from TRBV5-1 and TRBJ1-2; 7 positions agree with TRBD1. Germline lookup yields CDR1 SGHRS and CDR2 YFSETQ. This CDR3 has 15 amino acids. Trimming cost V 0 bases and J 4 bases; bases outside gene matches: 6.